The clone carrying this TCR beta chain is termed medium-sized. No antigen is known for it. TCRdb itself ran the 5' RACE reads through MiXCR, one entry per CDR3 protein. The table has just over 20,000 distinct CDR3 sequences, approximately 2.4% seen once; the top ten hold over 25%. This record comes from a study of beta chain bispecific antibodies for T cell cancers. Overall study results and limits: The leukemia cells, rather than normal T cells, gave most of the targeted TRBV signal.

CDR3 length: 13 residues. V shed 0 bases and J shed 5 bases, with 10 bases lying between them. Germline loops: CDR1 GTSNPN, CDR2 SVGIG (reference sequence). Either OKT3 anti-CD3 antibody or CD3/CD28 beads expanded T cells from blood mononuclear cells over approximately 3 days. The clonotype originates from a human donor in good health. Some clones in this sample may be carry-over from other donors' samples. This chain joins TRBV30 and TRBJ2-5, with D unresolved. The sample comprised healthy donor T cells cultured with leukemia cells. CDR3 protein: CAWSVYSLETQYF. As DNA, the CDR3 is TGTGCCTGGAGTGTGTACAGCTTGGAGACCCAGTACTTC.